These 12 T cell receptor beta chains originate from one sample sequenced in a study of blood T cells in healthy people across ages. Through a sample-barcoded 5' primer and a J-beta primer mix, a second PCR was run for about 6 to 11 cycles. TCRdb passed the 5' RACE reads through MiXCR, listing each CDR3 protein once. The table includes about 720,000 distinct CDR3 sequences, roughly 25% detected once. The same sample was also studied in work on T cells of mothers and their children.

Sequenced material: blood. These receptors were taken from a boy aged 5-17 years in good health.

There are a few counts of this clonotype. V gene TRBV2 combines with J gene TRBJ1-4, with D uncertain. The CDR3 runs 12 residues. Germline CDR1 reads SNHLY; CDR2 reads FYNNEI. V was trimmed by 7 bases and J by 7 bases, leaving 10 bases between them. In DNA form, the CDR3 reads TGTGCCAGCACAAAGGAGGGTGAAAAACTGTTTTTT. It specifies CASTKEGEKLFF.

Remarks on this clonotype: One base away lies a much larger clone, so this may be a sequencing read error. This rearrangement joins TRBV7-3 to TRBJ2-1, with a possible D match to TRBD2 (5 bases). The CDR3 runs 14 residues. Germline V gene lookup returns CDR1 SGHTA and CDR2 FQGTGA. CDR3 nucleotides: TGTGCCAGCAGCTTAGTAGGGAGCGACAATGAGCAGCTCTTC. Translation: CASSLVGSDNEQLF.

The rearrangement uses TRBV12-3 or TRBV12-4 and TRBJ2-3; D gene ambiguous. The CDR3 covers 13 residues. The germline V and J ends were trimmed by 3 bases and 9 bases, with 13 bases remaining between them. CDR3 sequence: CASSFPSAGTQYF. In DNA form, the CDR3 reads TGTGCCAGCAGTTTTCCATCCGCCGGGACGCAGTATTTT.

The rearrangement uses TRBV20-1 and TRBJ1-5; no reliable D call. V was shortened by 0 bases and J by 4 bases, with 7 bases between the two germline ends. Germline V lookup: CDR1 DFQATT, CDR2 SNEGSKA (reference sequence). This CDR3 is built from 13 residues. The CDR3 nucleotides are TGCAGTGCTAGAGATCCCAGGAATCAGCCCCAGCATTTT. It encodes CSARDPRNQPQHF.

The chain employs TRBV6-5 and TRBJ1-3; 10 nucleotides align to TRBD1. This CDR3 is 15 amino acids long. Germline-derived CDR1 and CDR2 are MNHEY and SVGAGI. J gave up 7 bases and V 4 bases, and 7 bases lay outside the gene matches. The CDR3 DNA is TGTGCCAGCAGTTCGTCCGGGACAGGGGTGAACACCATATATTTT. Amino acid sequence: CASSSSGTGVNTIYF.

This clonotype was recorded at least ten times. The junction and the germline gene differ at one end; a read error may be behind it. This chain joins TRBV5-1 and TRBJ1-1, with TRBD1 matching over 8 bases. The germline gives CDR1 SGHRS, CDR2 YFSETQ. CDR3 length equals 14 residues. For the CDR3, the DNA is TGTGCCAGCTCGCTTGCAGGGGGCGGCACTGAAGCTTTCTTT. This codes for CASSLAGGGTEAFF.

The V and J genes are TRBV7-9 and TRBJ2-7, with 9 bases lining up with TRBD1. In germline, CDR1 is SEHNR, CDR2 FQNEAQ (reference sequence). The CDR3 is 14 amino acids. Unmatched junction bases numbered 7, after V lost 5 bases and J lost 5 bases. This chain's CDR3 is CASSRGTGLHEQYF. The CDR3 bases are TGTGCCAGCAGCCGTGGGACAGGGCTCCACGAGCAGTACTTC.

This clonotype has only a few counts. The rearrangement uses TRBV11-2 and TRBJ2-3, with D uncertain. Trimming pared 1 base from V and 7 bases from J, leaving 12 bases between. Germline loops: CDR1 SGHAT, CDR2 FQNNGV. The CDR3 runs 14 residues. The CDR3 loop is CASSLGGSSNTQYF. CDR3 sequence (DNA): TGTGCCAGCAGCTTAGGAGGCAGTTCCAATACGCAGTATTTT.

V is TRBV25-1 and J is TRBJ1-2; no clear D. Germline V lookup: CDR1 MGHDK, CDR2 SYGVNS. V dropped 6 bases and J dropped 1 base, with 9 bases sitting between them. CDR3 length: 13 amino acids. CDR3 loop: CASSVMINYGYTF. CDR3 nucleotides: TGTGCCAGCAGCGTCATGATTAACTATGGCTACACCTTC.

The chain is built from TRBV10-3 and TRBJ2-7, with 8 nucleotides matching TRBD1. The CDR3 has 15 residues. Germline CDR1 ENHRY, CDR2 SYGVKD. Germline trimming cut 3 bases from V and 6 bases from J; bases unmatched to any gene: 10. CDR3 amino acids: CAISDSGRGQVEQYF. For the CDR3, the DNA is TGTGCCATCAGTGACTCCGGCAGGGGGCAAGTCGAGCAGTACTTC.

The gene calls are TRBV27 and TRBJ2-5, with TRBD1 matching 8 bases. The end of the DNA fits TRBJ2-7 better, so the J call may be wrong. The CDR3 is made up of 16 amino acids. Germline V gene sequence: CDR1 MNHEY, CDR2 SMNVEV (reference sequence). CDR3 bases: TGTGCCAGCAGTCCTTGGACAGGGTCAAGCTCCTACGAGCAGTACTTC. Translating gives CASSPWTGSSSYEQYF.

This clonotype was recorded a few times. This chain joins TRBV3-1 and TRBJ1-4; D unclear. V was shortened by 0 bases and J by 8 bases, with 10 bases between the two germline ends. Germline V lookup: CDR1 LGHDT, CDR2 YNNKEL (reference sequence). This CDR3 region has 14 residues. In nucleotides, the CDR3 is TGTGCCAGCAGCCAAGATGGGGAGAGAGAAAAACTGTTTTTT. Translation gives CASSQDGEREKLFF.